This T cell receptor beta chain comes out of a study of identical twins. Study outcomes and limitations: Analyses based on zero insertions could be partly confounded by invariant MAIT and iNKT cells. Fewer insertions characterized abundant cord blood beta clonotypes, whereas memory repertoires showed none.

Everyone who donated was a healthy Caucasian. V lost 3 bases and J 7 bases, leaving 19 bases between the germline ends. CDR3 length equals 15 residues. From germline, CDR1 is GTSNPN and CDR2 SVGIG (reference sequence). Template switching introduced a universal primer site, and the cDNA bore unique molecular identifiers. Using its own MiXCR run on the 5' RACE reads, TCRdb lists one record per CDR3 protein. The data contain around 480,000 distinct CDR3 sequences, over 11% of them seen just once; the ten biggest clones take up approximately 0.98%. This clonotype has just a few counts. Antigen: not known. These records were also assigned to another study, of yellow fever vaccine responses in identical twins.

The V gene is TRBV30, the J gene TRBJ2-1; D is perhaps TRBD2 (6 bases). The clonotype was recovered from a woman between 18 and 29 years old in good health. Source material: CD4+ T cells sorted from blood. CDR3 amino acids: CAWSPGHPEGNEQFF. The CDR3 coding sequence is TGTGCCTGGAGCCCAGGACACCCGGAGGGTAATGAGCAGTTCTTC.